This entry lists 32 T cell receptor beta chains sequenced from one sample in a study of blood T cell repertoires in COVID-19. TCRdb's copy holds only in-frame clones and misses some; the assay was immunoSEQ multiplex PCR. The sample lists 250,000 or so clones, about 86% occurring once. Sequenced material: PBMCs or T cells enriched from blood (not recorded which). These receptors originate from a man aged 50 or older who had recovered from COVID-19.

V usage is TRBV28 and J usage is TRBJ2-7; no clear D. The CDR3 covers 16 residues. Germline V lookup: CDR1 MDHEN, CDR2 SYDVKM. V lost 5 bases, J lost 2 bases, and 19 bases lay in between. The CDR3 sequence: CASSKIRDTAAYEQYF. The DNA for the CDR3 is TGTGCCAGCAGTAAAATTAGAGACACCGCAGCCTACGAGCAGTACTTC.

The chain couples TRBV6-5 to TRBJ2-7; 7 bases are shared with TRBD1. Germline V CDR1 and CDR2: MNHEY, SVGAGI. Germline trimming cut 2 bases from V and 5 bases from J; bases unmatched to any gene: 3. The CDR3 sequence is 13 residues long. CDR3: CASSYQTGNEQYF. CDR3 bases: TGTGCCAGCAGTTACCAGACAGGGAACGAGCAGTACTTC.

This clone was detected only a few times. The gene calls are TRBV9 and TRBJ2-1, with 13 bases fitting TRBD2. CDR1 SGDLS and CDR2 YYNGEE come from the germline V gene. Losses at the gene ends were 3 bases for V and 9 bases for J; bases not matched to a gene: 6. The CDR3 consists of 15 residues. The CDR3 sequence: CASSAGLAGEREQFF. The CDR3 DNA follows: TGTGCCAGCAGCGCCGGACTAGCGGGAGAGCGTGAGCAGTTCTTC. Drawing the rest from reference TRBV9 and TRBJ2-1, the complete variable domain is DSGVTQTPKHLITATGQRVTLRCSPRSGDLSVYWYQQSLDQGLQFLIQYYNGEERAKGNILERFSAQQFPDLHSELNLSSLELGDSALYFCASSAGLAGEREQFFGPGTRLTVL.

The rearrangement links TRBV13 to TRBJ2-7; maybe TRBD1 (5 bases). V was clipped by 1 base and J by 4 bases, with 11 bases between them. Germline CDR1 PRHDT, CDR2 FYEKMQ (reference sequence). This CDR3 comprises 14 residues. The CDR3 loop reads CASSLARDRYEQYF. CDR3 coding DNA: TGTGCCAGCAGCTTAGCCAGGGATCGGTACGAGCAGTACTTC.

V usage is TRBV7-9 and J usage is TRBJ1-4; 9 bases line up with TRBD1. The V gene end was trimmed by 5 bases and the J gene end by 8 bases; junction bases not matched to a gene: 6. There are 14 residues in the CDR3. Germline V lookup: CDR1 SEHNR, CDR2 FQNEAQ (reference sequence). The CDR3, as DNA: TGTGCCAGCAGCCCTGGGACAGGGCTCGAAAAACTGTTTTTT. Its protein is CASSPGTGLEKLFF.

CDR3 sequence (DNA): TGTGCCAGCGCTCTTGGGGGGGTCGCTGGAAACACCATATATTTT. It yields the protein CASALGGVAGNTIYF. This chain joins TRBV9 and TRBJ1-3, with D maybe TRBD1 (5 bases). Germline V gene lookup returns CDR1 SGDLS and CDR2 YYNGEE. The length of the CDR3 is 15 residues. Trimming shortened V by 7 bases and J by 2 bases, and 16 bases separated the two germline ends.

The rearrangement links TRBV2 to TRBJ1-1; D call uncertain. The CDR3 runs 14 residues. Trimming pared 11 bases from V and 0 bases from J, leaving 16 bases between. CDR1 is SNHLY, CDR2 FYNNEI, per germline. The chain's CDR3 is CASARQPMNTEAFF. The CDR3, as DNA: TGTGCCTCGGCCAGGCAGCCGATGAACACTGAAGCTTTCTTT. Full variable domain (missing parts from reference TRBV2 and TRBJ1-1): EPEVTQTPSHQVTQMGQEVILRCVPISNHLYFYWYRQILGQKVEFLVSFYNNEISEKSEIFDDQFSVERPDGSNFTLKIRSTKLEDSAMYFCASARQPMNTEAFFGQGTRLTVV.

The chain has TRBV28 and TRBJ1-2; 9 bases align to TRBD1. The junction had 18 bases not matched to a gene; V was cut back by 8 bases and J by 2 bases. The germline V gene has CDR1 MDHEN and CDR2 SYDVKM. The length of the CDR3 is 18 residues. This chain's CDR3 is CASYVLGGQGSQNYGYTF. CDR3 in DNA: TGTGCCAGCTATGTTCTTGGGGGACAGGGATCGCAAAACTATGGCTACACCTTC.

This chain connects TRBV6-4 to TRBJ1-5; D is unresolved. This CDR3 is built from 12 residues. Germline loops: CDR1 MRHNA, CDR2 SNTAGT. V was clipped by 2 bases and J by 4 bases, with 3 bases between them. As DNA, the CDR3 is TGTGCCAGCAGTGACCCTAATCAGCCCCAGCATTTT. As protein: CASSDPNQPQHF.

The chain uses TRBV7-6 and TRBJ1-1; tentatively, D is TRBD1 (5 bases). CDR3 size: 13 residues. The germline CDR1 and CDR2 sequences are SGHVS and FNYEAQ. Trimming shortened V by 3 bases and J by 3 bases, and 8 bases separated the two germline ends. The CDR3 DNA reads TGTGCCAGCAGCTTCGACAGTTACACTGAAGCTTTCTTT. Translating it yields CASSFDSYTEAFF.

This chain connects TRBV7-8 to TRBJ2-5, with a possible D match to TRBD2 (5 bases). This CDR3 contains 16 residues. CDR1 and CDR2 from the germline V gene are SGHVS and FQNEAQ. Trimming took off 2 bases at V and 1 base at J, with 14 bases between the two ends. CDR3 residues: CASSLYPEGSQETQYF. DNA for the CDR3: TGTGCCAGCAGCTTATACCCCGAGGGATCCCAAGAGACCCAGTACTTC.

The chain recombines TRBV12-5 with TRBJ2-1; TRBD1 might be the D (6 bases). The ends were cut back, 3 bases at V and 5 bases at J, with 17 bases in the middle. The V gene's germline CDR1 is LGHNT and CDR2 FRNRAP. The CDR3 is 16 residues long. CDR3 in DNA: TGTGCTAGTGGTTTTGGGGACATTTCAAGGGACAATGAGCAGTTCTTC. Protein product: CASGFGDISRDNEQFF. The whole variable domain, remainder taken from reference TRBV12-5 and TRBJ2-1, is DARVTQTPRHKVTEMGQEVTMRCQPILGHNTVFWYRQTMMQGLELLAYFRNRAPLDDSGMPKDRFSAEMPDATLATLKIQPSEPRDSAVYFCASGFGDISRDNEQFFGPGTRLTVL.

This clone appeared a single time. The gene calls are TRBV20-1 and TRBJ1-6; a possible D gene is TRBD1 (5 bases). This CDR3 has 15 residues. The V and J ends lost 4 bases and 9 bases respectively, with 19 bases between them. The germline gives CDR1 DFQATT, CDR2 SNEGSKA (reference sequence). The DNA for the CDR3 is TGCAGTGCTATTGACGGCGGAAGGGGAATTTCACCCCTCCACTTT. Translation: CSAIDGGRGISPLHF.

The chain carries TRBV15 and TRBJ1-4; 8 nucleotides match TRBD1. Germline V gene data show CDR1 as LNHNV and CDR2 as YYDKDF (reference sequence). Trimming cost V 3 bases and J 10 bases; bases outside gene matches: 10. The CDR3 is 15 amino acids. CDR3: CATSRPGQAKGKLFF. CDR3 in DNA: TGTGCCACCAGCAGGCCGGGACAGGCCAAAGGAAAACTGTTTTTT. Based on the CDR3 plus reference TRBV15 and TRBJ1-4, the full variable domain is DAMVIQNPRYQVTQFGKPVTLSCSQTLNHNVMYWYQQKSSQAPKLLFHYYDKDFNNEADTPDNFQSRRPNTSFCFLDIRSPGLGDTAMYLCATSRPGQAKGKLFFGSGTQLSVL.

The chain uses TRBV24-1 and TRBJ2-3; no reliable D call. V lost 4 bases and J 2 bases, leaving 6 bases between the germline ends. CDR1 and CDR2 (germline): KGHDR, SFDVKD. The CDR3 covers 13 residues. CDR3 region: CATSEGPTDTQYF. The DNA of the CDR3 is TGTGCCACCAGTGAGGGCCCCACAGATACGCAGTATTTT.

The J gene is TRBJ2-1, the V gene TRBV27, with 10 nucleotides matching TRBD1. With 10 bases clipped from V and 8 bases from J, the junction kept 8 bases outside the gene matches. The CDR3 has 13 residues. Germline assignment: CDR1 MNHEY and CDR2 SMNVEV (reference sequence). The CDR3 coding sequence is TGTGCCATAAGACAGGGGGCGCGCTATGAGCAGTTCTTC. Translation gives CAIRQGARYEQFF.

The V and J genes are TRBV12-3 or TRBV12-4 and TRBJ2-1; possibly TRBD2 for D (6 bases). The CDR3 length is 13 residues. Deletions cut 7 bases from V and 9 bases from J, with 16 bases between. The CDR3 DNA is TGTGCCAGCACCTCGGGACTCCCTTCTGAGCAGTTCTTC. This sequence encodes CASTSGLPSEQFF.

This rearrangement joins TRBV29-1 to TRBJ1-1; D not certain. The V end was cut by 7 bases, the J end by 4 bases, with 13 bases between. The germline gives CDR1 SQVTM, CDR2 ANQGSEA. The length of the CDR3 is 12 residues. This chain's CDR3 is CSAGARPTEAFF. CDR3 coding DNA: TGCAGCGCAGGAGCGAGGCCCACTGAAGCTTTCTTT.

V and J are TRBV4-3 and TRBJ1-4; 10 nucleotides line up with TRBD1. Germline CDR1 LGHNA, CDR2 YSLEER. The V and J ends lost 1 base and 10 bases, in that order; junction bases with no gene match: 15. This CDR3 comprises 18 residues. The CDR3 DNA reads TGCGCCAGCAGCCAAGGGCTGTTATCGACAGGGGGCGTCGGAAAACTGTTTTTT. It is translated as CASSQGLLSTGGVGKLFF.

The chain employs TRBV11-2 and TRBJ1-3; 7 positions agree with TRBD1. The CDR3 consists of 17 residues. The germline CDR1 and CDR2 sequences are SGHAT and FQNNGV. V lost 4 bases and J lost 0; bases outside the gene matches: 9. For the CDR3, the DNA is TGTGCCAGCAGCTCATTGACAGGGCGGATCTCTGGAAACACCATATATTTT. Residues: CASSSLTGRISGNTIYF.

V usage is TRBV6-5 and J usage is TRBJ1-3; no definite D call. The CDR3 has 13 residues. The germline V and J ends were trimmed by 8 bases and 2 bases, with 10 bases remaining between them. The germline gives CDR1 MNHEY, CDR2 SVGAGI. CDR3 DNA: TGTGCCAGCGTGCGGGATACTGGAAACACCATATATTTT. Translation gives CASVRDTGNTIYF.

The chain recombines TRBV7-9 with TRBJ1-3; D remains unclear. CDR1 and CDR2 from the germline V gene are SEHNR and FQNEAQ (reference sequence). V was pared by 4 bases and J by 1 base, with 14 bases between. The CDR3 extends over 16 amino acids. The DNA of the CDR3 is TGTGCCAGCAGCTCCTCTTCGCCCGAGTCTGGAAACACCATATATTTT. Its protein is CASSSSSPESGNTIYF.

This rearrangement joins TRBV7-6 to TRBJ2-5; 8 bases are shared with TRBD1. Germline loops: CDR1 SGHVS, CDR2 FNYEAQ. CDR3 length: 13 amino acids. V gave up 6 bases and J gave up 5 bases; unmatched junction bases: 5. The CDR3 region is CASSQNRGETQYF. The CDR3 region has the DNA TGTGCCAGCAGTCAAAACAGGGGGGAGACCCAGTACTTC.

The rearrangement joins TRBV20-1 to TRBJ1-2; D might be TRBD1 (5 bases). V lost 3 bases and J 8 bases, leaving 13 bases between the germline ends. CDR1 DFQATT and CDR2 SNEGSKA come from the germline V gene (reference sequence). The CDR3 contains 12 residues. In DNA, the CDR3 is TGCAGTGCTAGTGGCAGGGCGGAGGGCTACACCTTC. It codes for CSASGRAEGYTF.

This chain joins TRBV29-1 and TRBJ2-7, with 10 bases aligning to TRBD1. The CDR3 extends over 20 amino acids. J lost 2 bases, V lost 7 bases, and 26 bases had no gene match. Germline assignment: CDR1 SQVTM and CDR2 ANQGSEA. CDR3 loop: CSAEIYYESRDRGLTYEQYF. For the CDR3, the DNA is TGCAGCGCCGAAATCTATTATGAGTCTAGAGACAGGGGGCTAACCTACGAGCAGTACTTC.

The V gene is TRBV19, the J gene TRBJ1-2; no clear D gene. The germline V and J ends were trimmed by 0 bases and 14 bases, with 19 bases remaining between them. This CDR3 has 14 residues. Germline V gives CDR1 LNHDA, CDR2 SQIVND (reference sequence). The CDR3 nucleotides read TGTGCCAGTAGTATAGATCTCGCGACGGAGCTAGGAACCTTC. Translation: CASSIDLATELGTF.

This chain joins TRBV20-1 and TRBJ2-7; 11 nucleotides align to TRBD2. Trimming took 6 bases from V and 1 from J; bases not matched to a gene: 14. The germline V gene encodes CDR1 DFQATT and CDR2 SNEGSKA (reference sequence). There are 17 residues in the CDR3. CDR3 amino acids: CSASWTLPSGRSYEQYF. The CDR3 coding sequence is TGCAGTGCGAGTTGGACGCTACCTAGCGGGAGGTCCTACGAGCAGTACTTC.

The rearrangement joins TRBV11-2 to TRBJ1-2; D gene uncertain. V was shortened by 5 bases and J by 2 bases, with 9 bases between the two germline ends. The CDR3 sequence is 13 residues long. Germline CDR1 SGHAT, CDR2 FQNNGV. CDR3 residues: CASSPSGNYGYTF. The CDR3 bases are TGTGCCAGCAGCCCCTCGGGGAACTATGGCTACACCTTC.

The chain joins TRBV29-1 to TRBJ1-4; 7 nucleotides match TRBD1. CDR1 and CDR2 from the germline V gene are SQVTM and ANQGSEA. V shed 4 bases and J 10 bases; nucleotides not matched to a gene: 12. The CDR3 runs 14 residues. The CDR3 DNA reads as TGCAGCGTTGCAACCGGGACAGTGTACAGAAAACTGTTTTTT. Its protein is CSVATGTVYRKLFF.

V is TRBV9 and J is TRBJ2-2; the match to TRBD2 covers 10 bases. V was pared by 3 bases and J by 6 bases, with 8 bases of the junction left unmatched. The CDR3 consists of 16 residues. Germline V gene lookup returns CDR1 SGDLS and CDR2 YYNGEE. This CDR3 is CASSAFSGGSAGELFF. CDR3 sequence (DNA): TGTGCCAGCAGCGCCTTTAGCGGGGGGAGTGCCGGGGAGCTGTTTTTT.

This chain joins TRBV28 and TRBJ2-7; tentative D call: TRBD1 (6 bases). Trimming took off 7 bases at V and 3 bases at J, with 13 bases between the two ends. Germline-derived CDR1 and CDR2 are MDHEN and SYDVKM. This CDR3 is 13 amino acids long. The CDR3 DNA sequence: TGTGCCAGCAACAGGGCGTCCCTCTACGAGCAGTACTTC. Translating it yields CASNRASLYEQYF.

The rearrangement links TRBV14 to TRBJ1-1, with 8 bases matching TRBD1. This CDR3 is built from 15 residues. Looked up from germline, CDR1 is SGHDN and CDR2 is FVKESK. The trim removed 1 base at V and 5 bases at J, leaving 6 bases unmatched. The CDR3: CASSQGTGRGTEAFF. The CDR3 bases are TGTGCCAGCAGCCAAGGGACAGGGAGAGGGACTGAAGCTTTCTTT.